These 25 T cell receptor beta chains share one sample of origin, sequenced in a study of identical twins' blood T cells. In TCRdb, the 5' RACE reads were re-called with MiXCR into one record per CDR3 protein. The profile shows 300,000 to 400,000 distinct CDR3 sequences, 28% of them singletons. Sequenced sample: PBMCs. The source is a woman aged 18 to 50 in good health.

The rearrangement links TRBV5-1 to TRBJ2-2; D not certain. CDR1 is SGHRS, CDR2 YFSETQ, per germline. CDR3 size: 15 residues. V gave up 6 bases and J gave up 0 bases, with 12 bases separating them. In DNA form, the CDR3 reads TGCGCCAGCACCGAAGCGATTCCGAACACCGGGGAGCTGTTTTTT. Translated: CASTEAIPNTGELFF.

For this clonotype: The junction shows a germline mismatch at one end, possibly a read error. V gene TRBV7-2 combines with J gene TRBJ2-2; perhaps TRBD2 as D (5 bases). The CDR3 has 12 amino acids. Germline lookup yields CDR1 SGHTA and CDR2 FQGNSA. CDR3 DNA sequence: TGTGCCAGCAGCGCCTTTTCCGGGGAGCCGTTTTTT. Residues: CASSAFSGEPFF.

Concerning this clonotype itself: A junction boundary mismatches the germline segment, possibly from a read error. The V and J genes are TRBV10-2 and TRBJ1-5; TRBD1 matches 7 bases. The germline V gene has CDR1 WSHSY and CDR2 SAAADI. The CDR3 is made up of 14 amino acids. The CDR3 is CASSDQQGYQHQHF. DNA for the CDR3: TGCGCCAGCAGTGATCAACAGGGGTATCAGCACCAGCATTTT.

A note on this clonotype: Germline and junction disagree at one end, which may indicate a read error. The genes are TRBV20-1 and TRBJ2-4; the match to TRBD2 covers 7 bases. Germline assignment: CDR1 DFQATT and CDR2 SNEGSKA (reference sequence). The CDR3 has 15 amino acids. The CDR3 is CSATPGGRYKKIQYF. The CDR3 DNA is TGCAGTGCTACCCCGGGAGGACGTTACAAAAAAATTCAGTACTTC.

This clonotype was seen more than once but under ten times. The chain has TRBV15 and TRBJ1-5, with D possibly being TRBD1 (5 bases). The CDR3 contains 17 residues. The germline V gene encodes CDR1 LNHNV and CDR2 YYDKDF (reference sequence). The germline V and J ends were trimmed by 5 bases and 1 base, with 18 bases remaining between them. The DNA of the CDR3 is TGTGCCACCAGCCAGAATACAGGTATCCAGAGCAATCAGCCCCAGCATTTT. It yields the protein CATSQNTGIQSNQPQHF.

Worth noting for this clonotype: Likely a read error: the CDR3 ends without its conserved phenylalanine or tryptophan. The rearrangement joins TRBV11-2 to TRBJ1-6; possibly TRBD1 for D (6 bases). CDR3 length: 12 amino acids. Germline V CDR1 and CDR2: SGHAT, FQNNGV. The V gene lost 8 bases and the J gene lost 7 bases, with 9 bases spanning the gap. The CDR3 bases are TGTGCCAGCGGACAGCCGAATTCACCCCTCCACCTT. It translates to CASGQPNSPLHL.

This clonotype was seen once. A read error may be the cause here, since a much bigger clone is one base away. The genes are TRBV6-2 or TRBV6-3 and TRBJ2-1; D may match TRBD1 or TRBD2 (6 bases each). Germline CDR1 is MNHEY and CDR2 is SVGEGT. This CDR3 comprises 15 residues. The V end was cut by 6 bases, the J end by 3 bases, with 15 bases between. The CDR3 nucleotides are TGTGCCAGCAGCCCGGGGGCTAGCGACTACAATGAGCAGTTCTTC. Translated, it gives CASSPGASDYNEQFF.

This sequence joins TRBV6-2 or TRBV6-3 and TRBJ1-1, with 9 bases identical to TRBD1. Germline CDR1 is MNHEY and CDR2 is SVGEGT. CDR3 length: 12 residues. V lost 7 bases and J lost 8; bases outside the gene matches: 5. In nucleotides, the CDR3 is TGTGCCAGCACCCGGACAGGGGAGGAAGCTTTCTTT. Translating gives CASTRTGEEAFF.

This clonotype turned up a few times. The genes are TRBV20-1 and TRBJ2-3; D is perhaps TRBD1 (5 bases). The CDR3 sequence is 11 residues long. Per the germline V gene, CDR1 is DFQATT and CDR2 is SNEGSKA (reference sequence). CDR3 amino acids: CTATDTDTQYF. The CDR3 nucleotides read TGCACTGCGACAGACACAGATACGCAGTATTTT.

This clonotype was seen more than once but under ten times. The V call is TRBV7-9, the J call TRBJ1-2; D gene uncertain. V was pared by 4 bases and J by 2 bases, with 8 bases between. The germline gives CDR1 SEHNR, CDR2 FQNEAQ (reference sequence). The CDR3 totals 13 residues. The CDR3 spells CASSSASNYGYTF. The DNA of the CDR3 is TGTGCCAGCAGCTCGGCCTCGAACTATGGCTACACCTTC.

In this sample, this clonotype turned up a few times. J is TRBJ2-4 and V is TRBV11-3; D not certain. CDR3 length equals 17 residues. Trimming stripped 3 bases from V and 2 bases from J, with 17 bases between. CDR1 SGHNT and CDR2 YENEEA come from the germline V gene. This chain's CDR3 is CASSFNSFKAPKNIQYF. CDR3 bases: TGTGCCAGCAGCTTCAACTCATTTAAAGCCCCCAAAAACATTCAGTACTTC.

CDR3 sequence reads: CASSFQQQNYGYTF. In nucleotides, the CDR3 is TGCGCCAGCAGCTTCCAACAGCAGAACTATGGCTACACCTTC. This rearrangement joins TRBV5-1 to TRBJ1-2; no firm D call. This CDR3 is built from 14 residues. Germline V gene lookup returns CDR1 SGHRS and CDR2 YFSETQ. Trimming cost V 2 bases and J 2 bases, with 10 bases left between them.

This rearrangement joins TRBV20-1 to TRBJ2-5; D is ambiguous. CDR1 is DFQATT, CDR2 SNEGSKA, per germline (reference sequence). Trimming stripped 5 bases from V and 5 bases from J, with 21 bases between. The CDR3 totals 15 residues. CDR3 residues: CSAQKRSPPPETQYF. CDR3 nucleotide sequence: TGCAGTGCTCAAAAAAGATCCCCACCCCCGGAGACCCAGTACTTC.

This clonotype was seen a few times. The V gene is TRBV20-1, the J gene TRBJ1-2; the match to TRBD1 covers 8 bases. V lost 6 bases and J lost 1; bases outside the gene matches: 4. Germline-derived CDR1 and CDR2 are DFQATT and SNEGSKA (reference sequence). The CDR3 is 13 residues long. CDR3 sequence: CSAWDRNNYGYTF. DNA of the CDR3: TGCAGTGCGTGGGACAGGAATAACTATGGCTACACCTTC.

V usage is TRBV30 and J usage is TRBJ2-3; a possible D gene is TRBD2 (5 bases). The V gene lost 0 bases and the J gene lost 2 bases, with 9 bases spanning the gap. The CDR3 loop spans 14 amino acids. Germline V gene sequence: CDR1 GTSNPN, CDR2 SVGIG (reference sequence). CDR3 amino acids: CAWSVTRATDTQYF. The CDR3, as DNA: TGTGCCTGGAGTGTGACGAGGGCCACAGATACGCAGTATTTT.

This clonotype was seen many times. The V gene is TRBV24-1, the J gene TRBJ2-4, with a tentative D call TRBD2 (6 bases). Deletions cut 5 bases from V and 6 bases from J, with 16 bases between. Germline V gene data show CDR1 as KGHDR and CDR2 as SFDVKD. The CDR3 loop spans 15 amino acids. The CDR3 nucleotides are TGTGCCACCAGTGTTCACGGGACTTTGGGAAACATTCAGTACTTC. Translating gives CATSVHGTLGNIQYF.

The V gene is TRBV5-1, the J gene TRBJ2-2, with D hard to call. The CDR3 consists of 14 residues. In germline, CDR1 is SGHRS, CDR2 YFSETQ. V lost 0 bases and J 4 bases, leaving 7 bases between the germline ends. As DNA, the CDR3 is TGCGCCAGCAGCTTGGGGGAACCCACCGGGGAGCTGTTTTTT. Protein: CASSLGEPTGELFF.

This clonotype was recorded many times. This rearrangement joins TRBV10-1 to TRBJ2-7, with D unresolved. Germline CDR1 and CDR2: WNHNN and SYGVQD (reference sequence). This CDR3 comprises 12 residues. V lost 6 bases and J 3 bases, leaving 9 bases between the germline ends. CDR3 sequence (DNA): TGCGCCAGCAGAAACGGAGACTACGAGCAGTACTTC. It translates to CASRNGDYEQYF.

The V gene is TRBV27, the J gene TRBJ2-5; TRBD1 is a possible D gene (6 bases). V shed 1 base and J shed 6 bases, with 15 bases lying between them. CDR1 is MNHEY, CDR2 SMNVEV, per germline (reference sequence). This CDR3 spans 15 amino acids. CDR3 DNA: TGTGCCAGCAGTTTATGGGTTGGGGGCCGGAAGACCCAGTACTTC. This encodes CASSLWVGGRKTQYF.

This clonotype was counted ten times or more. A junction end diverges from the germline sequence, so it may reflect a read error. This sequence joins TRBV5-1 and TRBJ2-7; no clear D gene. Germline V gene sequence: CDR1 SGHRS, CDR2 YFSETQ. The CDR3 covers 13 residues. CDR3 in amino acids: CASSLGSTYEQYF. The CDR3 nucleotides read TGTGCCAGCAGCTTAGGAAGTACCTACGAGCAGTACTTC.

This clonotype was observed a few times. The genes are TRBV9 and TRBJ2-2; D not certain. The CDR3 has 14 residues. V was cut by 0 bases and J by 0 bases, with 3 bases left in between. The germline CDR1 and CDR2 sequences are SGDLS and YYNGEE. DNA of the CDR3: TGTGCCAGCAGCGTAGTTCCGAACACCGGGGAGCTGTTTTTT. Amino acids: CASSVVPNTGELFF. Full variable domain (rest looked up from reference TRBV9 and TRBJ2-2): DSGVTQTPKHLITATGQRVTLRCSPRSGDLSVYWYQQSLDQGLQFLIQYYNGEERAKGNILERFSAQQFPDLHSELNLSSLELGDSALYFCASSVVPNTGELFFGEGSRLTVL.

The chain carries TRBV12-3 or TRBV12-4 and TRBJ1-1; D is undetermined. The V end lost 6 bases, the J end lost 5 bases, and 13 bases lay between the germline ends. CDR3 length: 13 residues. The CDR3 region has the DNA TGTGCCAGCAGACTGCTTGTTGATACTGAAGCTTTCTTT. Protein: CASRLLVDTEAFF.

This clonotype was counted only a few times. This rearrangement joins TRBV9 to TRBJ2-2; D is possibly TRBD1 (6 bases). CDR3 length: 14 amino acids. Germline V lookup: CDR1 SGDLS, CDR2 YYNGEE. Trimming pared 3 bases from V and 7 bases from J, leaving 13 bases between. DNA for the CDR3: TGTGCCAGCAGCGGATTACAGGGAAACGGGGAGCTGTTTTTT. Translation gives CASSGLQGNGELFF.

The chain links TRBV7-8 to TRBJ2-5; D is ambiguous. The germline gives CDR1 SGHVS, CDR2 FQNEAQ. Trimming removed 1 base at V and 2 bases at J, with 23 bases between. This CDR3 comprises 19 residues. The CDR3 region is CASSLGRSTSILFQETQYF. As DNA, the CDR3 is TGTGCCAGCAGCTTAGGTCGCAGTACCTCAATCCTTTTTCAAGAGACCCAGTACTTC.

Many counts were recorded for this clonotype. The chain uses TRBV9 and TRBJ2-2; maybe TRBD2 (5 bases). The CDR3 is 15 amino acids. Germline loops: CDR1 SGDLS, CDR2 YYNGEE. Trimming removed 2 bases at V and 5 bases at J, with 13 bases between. The CDR3 DNA reads as TGTGCCAGCAGCGTCGGACGGGAAGGAACCGGGGAGCTGTTTTTT. This sequence encodes CASSVGREGTGELFF.